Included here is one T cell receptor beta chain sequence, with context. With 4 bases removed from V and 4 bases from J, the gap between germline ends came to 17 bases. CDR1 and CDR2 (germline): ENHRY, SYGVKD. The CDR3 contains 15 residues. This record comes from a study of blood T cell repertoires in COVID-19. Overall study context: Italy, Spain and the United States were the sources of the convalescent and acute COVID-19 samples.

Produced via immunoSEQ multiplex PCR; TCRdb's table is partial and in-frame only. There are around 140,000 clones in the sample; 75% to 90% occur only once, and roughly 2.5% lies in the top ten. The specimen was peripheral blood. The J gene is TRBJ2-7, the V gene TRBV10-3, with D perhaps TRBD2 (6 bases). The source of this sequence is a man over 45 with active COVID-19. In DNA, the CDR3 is TGTGCCATCAGTGGGGTTAGCGGCACCCTATACGAGCAGTACTTC. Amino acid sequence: CAISGVSGTLYEQYF.